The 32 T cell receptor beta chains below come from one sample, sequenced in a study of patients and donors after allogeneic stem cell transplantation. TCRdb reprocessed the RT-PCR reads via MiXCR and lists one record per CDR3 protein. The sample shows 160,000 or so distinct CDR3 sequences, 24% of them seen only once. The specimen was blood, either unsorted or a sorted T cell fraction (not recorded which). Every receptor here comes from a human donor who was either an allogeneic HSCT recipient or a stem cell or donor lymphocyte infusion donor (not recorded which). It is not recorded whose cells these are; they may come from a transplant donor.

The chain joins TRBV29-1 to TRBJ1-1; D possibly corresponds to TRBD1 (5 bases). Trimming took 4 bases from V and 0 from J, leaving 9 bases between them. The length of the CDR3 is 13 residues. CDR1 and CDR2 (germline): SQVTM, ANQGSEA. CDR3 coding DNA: TGCAGCGTTGTAAGGGGACTGAACACTGAAGCTTTCTTT. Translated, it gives CSVVRGLNTEAFF.

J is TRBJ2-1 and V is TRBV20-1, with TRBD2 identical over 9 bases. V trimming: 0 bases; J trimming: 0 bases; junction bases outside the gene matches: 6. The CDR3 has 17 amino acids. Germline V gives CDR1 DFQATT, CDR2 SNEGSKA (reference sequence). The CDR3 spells CSARDWVSGGSYNEQFF. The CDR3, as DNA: TGCAGTGCTAGAGATTGGGTTAGCGGGGGCTCCTACAATGAGCAGTTCTTC.

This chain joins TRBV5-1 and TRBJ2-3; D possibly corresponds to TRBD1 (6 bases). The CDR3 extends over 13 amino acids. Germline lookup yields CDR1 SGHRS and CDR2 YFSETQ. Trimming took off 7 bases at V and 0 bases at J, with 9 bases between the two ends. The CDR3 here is CASGDISTDTQYF. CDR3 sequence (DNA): TGCGCCAGCGGGGACATAAGCACAGATACGCAGTATTTT. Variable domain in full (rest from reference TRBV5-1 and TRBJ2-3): KAGVTQTPRYLIKTRGQQVTLSCSPISGHRSVSWYQQTPGQGLQFLFEYFSETQRNKGNFPGRFSGRQFSNSRSEMNVSTLELGDSALYLCASGDISTDTQYFGPGTRLTVL.

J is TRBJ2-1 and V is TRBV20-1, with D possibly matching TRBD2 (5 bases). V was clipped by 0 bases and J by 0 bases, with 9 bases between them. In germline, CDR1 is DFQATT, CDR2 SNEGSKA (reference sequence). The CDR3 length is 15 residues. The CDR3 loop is CSARDTGSSYNEQFF. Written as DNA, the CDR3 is TGCAGTGCTAGAGATACGGGGAGCTCCTACAATGAGCAGTTCTTC.

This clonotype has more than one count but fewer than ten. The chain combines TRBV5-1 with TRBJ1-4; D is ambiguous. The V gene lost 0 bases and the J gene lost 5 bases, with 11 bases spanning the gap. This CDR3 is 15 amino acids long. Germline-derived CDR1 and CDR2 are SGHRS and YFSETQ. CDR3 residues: CASSLGSAENEKLFF. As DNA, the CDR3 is TGCGCCAGCAGCTTGGGTTCAGCCGAGAATGAAAAACTGTTTTTT. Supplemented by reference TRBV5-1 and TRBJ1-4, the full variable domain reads KAGVTQTPRYLIKTRGQQVTLSCSPISGHRSVSWYQQTPGQGLQFLFEYFSETQRNKGNFPGRFSGRQFSNSRSEMNVSTLELGDSALYLCASSLGSAENEKLFFGSGTQLSVL.

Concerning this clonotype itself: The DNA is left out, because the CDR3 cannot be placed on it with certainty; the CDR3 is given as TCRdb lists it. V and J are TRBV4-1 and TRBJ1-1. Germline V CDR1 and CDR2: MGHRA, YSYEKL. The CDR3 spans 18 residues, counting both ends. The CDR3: CASSQVLRAPRRSTEAFF.

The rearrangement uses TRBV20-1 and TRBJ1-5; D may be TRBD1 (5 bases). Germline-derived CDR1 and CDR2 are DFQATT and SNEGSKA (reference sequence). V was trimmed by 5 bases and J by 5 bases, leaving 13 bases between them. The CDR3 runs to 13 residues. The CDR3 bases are TGCAGTGCTCACGTTCCCAGGGATCAGCCCCAGCATTTT. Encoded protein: CSAHVPRDQPQHF.

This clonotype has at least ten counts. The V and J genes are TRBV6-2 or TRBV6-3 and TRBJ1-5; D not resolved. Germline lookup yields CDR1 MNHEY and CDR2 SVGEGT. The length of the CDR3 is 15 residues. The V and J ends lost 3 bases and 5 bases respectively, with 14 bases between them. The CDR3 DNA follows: TGTGCCAGCAGTTATAGGCCCACCCCAGATCAGCCCCAGCATTTT. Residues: CASSYRPTPDQPQHF.

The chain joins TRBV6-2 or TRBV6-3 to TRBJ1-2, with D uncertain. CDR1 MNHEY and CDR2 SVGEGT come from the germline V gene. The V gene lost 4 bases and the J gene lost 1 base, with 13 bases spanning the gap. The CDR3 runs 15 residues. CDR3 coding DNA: TGTGCCAGCAGTTCCTCATTCCGGCATAACTATGGCTACACCTTC. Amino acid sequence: CASSSSFRHNYGYTF.

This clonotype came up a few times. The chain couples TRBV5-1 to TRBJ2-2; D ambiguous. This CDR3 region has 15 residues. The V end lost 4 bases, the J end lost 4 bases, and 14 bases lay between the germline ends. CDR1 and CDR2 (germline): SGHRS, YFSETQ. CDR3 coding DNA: TGCGCCAGCAGCCAGAGGACCACGGGCACCGGGGAGCTGTTTTTT. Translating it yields CASSQRTTGTGELFF.

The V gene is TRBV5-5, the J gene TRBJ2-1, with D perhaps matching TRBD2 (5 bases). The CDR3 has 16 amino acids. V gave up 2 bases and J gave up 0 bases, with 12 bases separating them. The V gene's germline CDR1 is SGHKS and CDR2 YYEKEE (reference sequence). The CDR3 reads CASSFSGGPSYNEQFF. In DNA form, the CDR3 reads TGTGCCAGCAGCTTCAGCGGAGGACCCTCCTACAATGAGCAGTTCTTC.

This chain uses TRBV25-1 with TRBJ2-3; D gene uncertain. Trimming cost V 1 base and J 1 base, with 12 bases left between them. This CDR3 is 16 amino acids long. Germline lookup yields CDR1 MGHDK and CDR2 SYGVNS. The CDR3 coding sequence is TGTGCCAGCAGTGAATGGGTCACCTGGGGCACAGATACGCAGTATTTT. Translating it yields CASSEWVTWGTDTQYF.

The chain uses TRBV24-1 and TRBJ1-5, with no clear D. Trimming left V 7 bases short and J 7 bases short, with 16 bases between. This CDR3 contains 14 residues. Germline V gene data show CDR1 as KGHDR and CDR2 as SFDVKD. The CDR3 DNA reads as TGTGCCACCAGCCGATCGGGGTCCGGGCAGCCCCAGCATTTT. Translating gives CATSRSGSGQPQHF.

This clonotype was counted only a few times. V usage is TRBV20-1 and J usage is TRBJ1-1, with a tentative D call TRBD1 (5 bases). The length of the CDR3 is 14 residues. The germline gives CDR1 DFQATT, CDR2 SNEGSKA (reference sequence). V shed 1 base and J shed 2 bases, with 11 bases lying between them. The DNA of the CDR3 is TGCAGTGCTAGAGCGGTAGGGGCAAACACTGAAGCTTTCTTT. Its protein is CSARAVGANTEAFF.

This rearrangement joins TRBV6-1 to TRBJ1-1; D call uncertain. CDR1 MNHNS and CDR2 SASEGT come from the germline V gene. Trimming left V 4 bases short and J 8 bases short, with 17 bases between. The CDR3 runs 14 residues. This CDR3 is CASSGVVEVPEAFF. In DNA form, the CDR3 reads TGTGCCAGCAGTGGGGTCGTTGAAGTCCCCGAAGCTTTCTTT.

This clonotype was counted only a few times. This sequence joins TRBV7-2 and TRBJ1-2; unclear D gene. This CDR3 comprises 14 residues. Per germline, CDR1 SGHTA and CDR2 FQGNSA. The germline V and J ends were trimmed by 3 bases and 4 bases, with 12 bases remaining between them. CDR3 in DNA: TGTGCCAGCAGCTTGCGGTCTGATGGCTATGGCTACACCTTC. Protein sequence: CASSLRSDGYGYTF.

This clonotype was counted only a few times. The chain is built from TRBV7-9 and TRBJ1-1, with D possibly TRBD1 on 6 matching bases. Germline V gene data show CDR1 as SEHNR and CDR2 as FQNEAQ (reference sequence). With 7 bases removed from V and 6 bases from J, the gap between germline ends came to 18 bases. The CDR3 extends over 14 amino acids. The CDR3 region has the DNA TGTGCCAGCACCCTTTCGACAGGTGAGGCTGAAGCTTTCTTT. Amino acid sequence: CASTLSTGEAEAFF.

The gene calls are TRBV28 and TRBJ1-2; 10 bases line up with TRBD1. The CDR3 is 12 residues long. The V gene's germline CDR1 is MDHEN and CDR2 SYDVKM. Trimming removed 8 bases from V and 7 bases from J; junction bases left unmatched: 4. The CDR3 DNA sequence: TGTGCCAGCCAAGACAGGGGGCTTGGCTACACCTTC. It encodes CASQDRGLGYTF.

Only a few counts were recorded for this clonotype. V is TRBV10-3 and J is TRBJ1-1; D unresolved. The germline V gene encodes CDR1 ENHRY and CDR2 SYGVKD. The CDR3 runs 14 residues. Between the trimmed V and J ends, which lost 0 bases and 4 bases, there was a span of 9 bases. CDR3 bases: TGTGCCATCAGTGAGTCGTGGGGAGCCACTGAAGCTTTCTTT. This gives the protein CAISESWGATEAFF.

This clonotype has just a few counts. The CDR3 reads CASRSGRDTEAFF. CDR3 bases: TGTGCCAGCAGGTCAGGTCGGGACACTGAAGCTTTCTTT. The rearrangement joins TRBV12-3 or TRBV12-4 to TRBJ1-1; D remains ambiguous. The V end was cut by 6 bases, the J end by 3 bases, with 11 bases between. The CDR3 has 13 residues.

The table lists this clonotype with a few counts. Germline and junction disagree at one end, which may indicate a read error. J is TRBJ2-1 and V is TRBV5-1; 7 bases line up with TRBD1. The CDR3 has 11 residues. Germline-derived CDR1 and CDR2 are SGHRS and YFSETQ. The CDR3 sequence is CASNSQGTSTF. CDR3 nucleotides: TGCGCCAGCAACTCACAGGGGACGAGCACCTTC.

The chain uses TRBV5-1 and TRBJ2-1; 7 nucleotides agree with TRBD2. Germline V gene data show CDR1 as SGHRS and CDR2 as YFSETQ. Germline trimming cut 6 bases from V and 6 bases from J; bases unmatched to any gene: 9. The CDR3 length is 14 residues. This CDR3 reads CASTRWASGNEQFF. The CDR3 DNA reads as TGCGCCAGCACCAGGTGGGCTAGCGGCAATGAGCAGTTCTTC.

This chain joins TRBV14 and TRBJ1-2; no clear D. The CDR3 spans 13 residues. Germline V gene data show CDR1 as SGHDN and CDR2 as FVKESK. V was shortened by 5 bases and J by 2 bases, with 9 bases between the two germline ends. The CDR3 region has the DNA TGTGCCAGCAGCAATCAAATCAACTATGGCTACACCTTC. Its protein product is CASSNQINYGYTF.

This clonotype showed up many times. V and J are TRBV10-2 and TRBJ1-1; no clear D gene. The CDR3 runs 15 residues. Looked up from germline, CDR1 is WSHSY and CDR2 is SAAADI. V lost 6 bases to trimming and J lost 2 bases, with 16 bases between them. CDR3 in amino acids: CASRSLGSPNTEAFF. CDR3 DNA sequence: TGCGCCAGCAGGAGTCTAGGCAGCCCAAACACTGAAGCTTTCTTT.

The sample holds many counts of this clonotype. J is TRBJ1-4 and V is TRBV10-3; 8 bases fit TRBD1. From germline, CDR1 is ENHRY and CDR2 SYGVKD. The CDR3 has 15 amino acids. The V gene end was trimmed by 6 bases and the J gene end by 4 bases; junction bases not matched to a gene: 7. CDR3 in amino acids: CAISQGTGNNEKLFF. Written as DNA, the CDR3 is TGTGCCATCAGCCAAGGGACAGGCAATAATGAAAAACTGTTTTTT.

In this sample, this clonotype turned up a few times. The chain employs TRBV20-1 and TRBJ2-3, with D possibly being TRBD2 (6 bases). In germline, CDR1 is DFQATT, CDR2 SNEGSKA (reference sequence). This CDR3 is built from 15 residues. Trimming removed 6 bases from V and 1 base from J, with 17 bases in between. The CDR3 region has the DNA TGCAGTGCACCCTCGGCGGGGAAGGGCACAGATACGCAGTATTTT. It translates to CSAPSAGKGTDTQYF.

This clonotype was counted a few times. The CDR3 sequence is CASSQEWITDTQYF. The CDR3 DNA reads as TGTGCCAGCAGCCAAGAATGGATCACAGATACGCAGTATTTT. The chain is built from TRBV14 and TRBJ2-3; D unclear. The CDR3 consists of 14 residues. The V gene lost 0 bases and the J gene lost 2 bases, with 6 bases spanning the gap. The germline gives CDR1 SGHDN, CDR2 FVKESK.

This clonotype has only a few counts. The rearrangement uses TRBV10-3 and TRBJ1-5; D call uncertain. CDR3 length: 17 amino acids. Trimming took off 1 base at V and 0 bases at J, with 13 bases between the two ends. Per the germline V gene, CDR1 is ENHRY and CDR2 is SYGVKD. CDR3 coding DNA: TGTGCCATCAGTGAGTACGATATGTGGGATAGCAATCAGCCCCAGCATTTT. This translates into CAISEYDMWDSNQPQHF.

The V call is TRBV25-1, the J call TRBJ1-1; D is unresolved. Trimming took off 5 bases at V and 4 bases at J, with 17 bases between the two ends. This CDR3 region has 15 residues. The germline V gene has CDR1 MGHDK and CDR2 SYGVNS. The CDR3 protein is CASSPTHPESTEAFF. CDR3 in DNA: TGTGCCAGCAGTCCGACCCATCCCGAGAGCACTGAAGCTTTCTTT.

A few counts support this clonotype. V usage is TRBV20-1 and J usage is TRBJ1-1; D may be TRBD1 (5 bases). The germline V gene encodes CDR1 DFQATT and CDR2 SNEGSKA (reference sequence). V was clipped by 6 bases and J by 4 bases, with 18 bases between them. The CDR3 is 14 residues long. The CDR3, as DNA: TGCAGTGCACCCGAGCTAGGGGAGGGCACTGAAGCTTTCTTT. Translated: CSAPELGEGTEAFF.

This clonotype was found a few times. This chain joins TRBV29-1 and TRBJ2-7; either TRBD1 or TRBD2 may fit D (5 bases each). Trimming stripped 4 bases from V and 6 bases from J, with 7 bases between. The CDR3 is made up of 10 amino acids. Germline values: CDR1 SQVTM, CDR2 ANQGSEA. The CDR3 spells CSVGGSEQYF. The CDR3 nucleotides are TGCAGCGTTGGGGGGAGCGAGCAGTACTTC.

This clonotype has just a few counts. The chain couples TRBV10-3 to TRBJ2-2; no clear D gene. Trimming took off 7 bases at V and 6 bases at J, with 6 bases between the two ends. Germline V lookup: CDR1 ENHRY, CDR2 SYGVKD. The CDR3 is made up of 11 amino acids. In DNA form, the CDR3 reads TGTGCCATCATAAGTGCCGGGGAGCTGTTTTTT. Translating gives CAIISAGELFF.